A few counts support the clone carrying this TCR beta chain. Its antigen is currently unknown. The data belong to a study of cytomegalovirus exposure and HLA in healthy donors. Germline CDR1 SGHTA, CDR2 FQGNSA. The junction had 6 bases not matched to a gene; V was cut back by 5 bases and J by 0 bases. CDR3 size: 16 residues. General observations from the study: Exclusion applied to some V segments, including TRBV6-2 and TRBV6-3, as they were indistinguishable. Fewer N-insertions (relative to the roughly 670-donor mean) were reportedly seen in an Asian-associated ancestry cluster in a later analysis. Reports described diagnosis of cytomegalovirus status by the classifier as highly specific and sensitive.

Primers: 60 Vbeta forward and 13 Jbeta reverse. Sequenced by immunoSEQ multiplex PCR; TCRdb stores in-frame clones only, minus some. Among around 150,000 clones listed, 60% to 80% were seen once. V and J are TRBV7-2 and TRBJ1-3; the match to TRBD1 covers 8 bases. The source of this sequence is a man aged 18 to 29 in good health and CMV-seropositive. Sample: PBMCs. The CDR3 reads CASSLRGQVSGNTIYF. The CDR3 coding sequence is TGTGCCAGCAGCCTCCGGGGACAGGTCTCTGGAAACACCATATATTTT.